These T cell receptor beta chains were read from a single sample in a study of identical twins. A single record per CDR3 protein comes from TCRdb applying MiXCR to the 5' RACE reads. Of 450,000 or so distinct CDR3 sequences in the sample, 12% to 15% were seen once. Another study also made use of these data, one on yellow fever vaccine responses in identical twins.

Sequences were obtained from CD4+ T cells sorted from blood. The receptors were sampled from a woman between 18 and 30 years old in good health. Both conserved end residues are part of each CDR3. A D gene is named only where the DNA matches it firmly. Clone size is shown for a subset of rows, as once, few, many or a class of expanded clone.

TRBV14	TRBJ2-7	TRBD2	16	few	TGTGCCAGCAGCCAAGGGGGTCTAGCGGGATCATACGAGCAGTACTTC	CASSQGGLAGSYEQYF
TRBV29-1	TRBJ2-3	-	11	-	TGCAGCGTTGACAGGGGAGATACGCAGTATTTT	CSVDRGDTQYF
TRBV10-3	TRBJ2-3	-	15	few	TGTGCCATCAGTGAGGGTAGGGGTAGCACAGATACGCAGTATTTT	CAISEGRGSTDTQYF
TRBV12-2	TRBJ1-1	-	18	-	TGTGCAAGTCGCGCCCATCCGGGTCCTTTGGGGAAGAACACTGAAGCTTTCTTT	CASRAHPGPLGKNTEAFF
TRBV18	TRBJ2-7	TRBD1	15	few	TGTGCCAGCTCCCCAGTTGGAGCAGGGGGCGACGAGCAGTACTTC	CASSPVGAGGDEQYF
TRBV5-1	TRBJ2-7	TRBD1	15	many	TGCGCCAGCAGCTTGGGGGGGACAGGCCTCTACGAGCAGTACTTC	CASSLGGTGLYEQYF
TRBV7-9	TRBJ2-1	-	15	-	TGTGCCAGCAGCTTAGGGGCAGGTATCCACAATGAGCAGTTCTTC	CASSLGAGIHNEQFF
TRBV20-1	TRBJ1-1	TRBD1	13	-	TGCAGTGCTCCTACGACAGGGTGGGCTGAAGCTTTCTTT	CSAPTTGWAEAFF
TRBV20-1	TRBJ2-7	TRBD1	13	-	TGCAGTGCCCAGGGGGTCGGGGACTACGAGCAGTACTTC	CSAQGVGDYEQYF
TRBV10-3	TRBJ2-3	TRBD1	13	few	TGTGCCATCAGAACGGACAGGGCAGATACGCAGTATTTT	CAIRTDRADTQYF
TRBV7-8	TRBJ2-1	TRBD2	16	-	TGTGCCAGCAGCTTTGGACTAGCGGGGGGGTGGTATGAGCAGTTCTTC	CASSFGLAGGWYEQFF
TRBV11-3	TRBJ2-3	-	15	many	TGTGCCAGCAGCTTAGGGGGGAGCAGCACAGATACGCAGTATTTT	CASSLGGSSTDTQYF
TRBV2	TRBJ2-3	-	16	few	TGTGCCAGCAGTGAAGCGCTAACAGGATACACAGATACGCAGTATTTT	CASSEALTGYTDTQYF
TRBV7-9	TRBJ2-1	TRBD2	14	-	TGTGCCAGCAGCTTCCAGCGGGAGGTTAATGAGCAGTTCTTC	CASSFQREVNEQFF
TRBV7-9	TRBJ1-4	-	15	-	TGTGCCAGCAGCTTAGAGGTTGCGGGAAATGAAAAACTGTTTTTT	CASSLEVAGNEKLFF
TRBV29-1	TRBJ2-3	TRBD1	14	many	TGCAGCGTTGAGTTGACAGGGGTGACAAATACGCAGTATTTT	CSVELTGVTNTQYF
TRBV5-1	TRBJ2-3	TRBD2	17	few	TGCGCCAGCAGCCCCTCCGGGACTAGCGGCTACACAGATACGCAGTATTTT	CASSPSGTSGYTDTQYF
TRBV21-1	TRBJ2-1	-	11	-	TGTGCCAGCAGCCTCCCGAATGAGCAGTTCTTC	CASSLPNEQFF
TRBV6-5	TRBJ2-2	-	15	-	TGTGCCAGCAGTAACGAAGTACCCCTTACCGGGGAGCTGTTTTTT	CASSNEVPLTGELFF
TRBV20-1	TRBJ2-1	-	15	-	TGCAGTGCTAGAGATGCCAGGGGGGTCAACAATGAGCAGTTCTTC	CSARDARGVNNEQFF
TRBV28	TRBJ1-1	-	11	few	TGTGCCAGCAGTTTTGACCGGCGAGCTTTCTTT	CASSFDRRAFF
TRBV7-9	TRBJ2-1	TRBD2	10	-	TGTGCCATATTAGCGGGCCTTTACTTCTTC	CAILAGLYFF
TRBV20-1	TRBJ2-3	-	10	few	TGCAGTGCTCACACAGATACGCAGTATTTT	CSAHTDTQYF
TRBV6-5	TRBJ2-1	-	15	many	TGTGCCAGCAGCTTGACTGCGGGGTTCTACAATGAGCAGTTCTTC	CASSLTAGFYNEQFF
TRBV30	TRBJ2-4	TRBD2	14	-	TGTGCCTGGAGTCCTCTAGCGGGAGGAAACATTCAGTACTTC	CAWSPLAGGNIQYF
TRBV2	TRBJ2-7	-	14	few	TGTGCCAGCAGGCCGGAGAACTACTCCTACGAGCAGTACTTC	CASRPENYSYEQYF